The rows below give T cell receptor beta chains drawn from one sample of a study of T cell changes during pregnancy in multiple sclerosis. Repertoires were generated with immunoSEQ multiplex PCR, while TCRdb's copy carries only in-frame clones and drops some. The table lists about 44,000 clones, roughly 87% of them singletons. The sample consisted of CD4+ T cells from peripheral blood mononuclear cells, taken after pregnancy. These receptor sequences come from a female donor with multiple sclerosis, enrolled in a pregnancy study. CDR3s include the opening cysteine and the closing phenylalanine or tryptophan. The order of the fields is J gene, V gene, CDR3 length, clone size, CDR3 protein. Only some rows state a clone size, as once, few, many or a class for expanded clones.

j_call: TRBJ2-1; v_call: TRBV29-1; cdr3_length: 16; clone_size: NA; cdr3_aa: CSVLGTSGSHYNEQFF
j_call: TRBJ1-4; v_call: TRBV7-2; cdr3_length: 15; clone_size: NA; cdr3_aa: CASSSGQGLNEKLFF
j_call: TRBJ2-7; v_call: TRBV10-1; cdr3_length: 15; clone_size: NA; cdr3_aa: CASSDFGQGDYEQYF
j_call: TRBJ2-3; v_call: TRBV5-1; cdr3_length: 14; clone_size: NA; cdr3_aa: CASRMGGPADTQYF
j_call: TRBJ1-5; v_call: TRBV23-1; cdr3_length: 14; clone_size: NA; cdr3_aa: CASSPSGRHQPQHF
j_call: TRBJ1-2; v_call: TRBV2; cdr3_length: 12; clone_size: NA; cdr3_aa: CASTPGAYGYTF
j_call: TRBJ2-1; v_call: TRBV27; cdr3_length: 17; clone_size: NA; cdr3_aa: CASSLPGLAGGYNEQFF
j_call: TRBJ2-1; v_call: TRBV9; cdr3_length: 15; clone_size: NA; cdr3_aa: CASSVSGRGRSEQFF
j_call: TRBJ1-2; v_call: TRBV19; cdr3_length: 14; clone_size: once; cdr3_aa: CASSQFEANYGYTF
j_call: TRBJ2-4; v_call: TRBV7-9; cdr3_length: 16; clone_size: NA; cdr3_aa: CASSLGSGWAKNIQYF
j_call: TRBJ1-5; v_call: TRBV5-6; cdr3_length: 15; clone_size: NA; cdr3_aa: CASSVGQGLGQPQHF
j_call: TRBJ2-7; v_call: TRBV10-3; cdr3_length: 15; clone_size: NA; cdr3_aa: CAISPAGTDTYEQYF
j_call: TRBJ1-1; v_call: TRBV5-1; cdr3_length: 15; clone_size: NA; cdr3_aa: CASSLFPGMNTEAFF
j_call: TRBJ1-1; v_call: TRBV7-3; cdr3_length: 15; clone_size: few; cdr3_aa: CASSFGPKRNTEAFF
j_call: TRBJ2-5; v_call: TRBV6-6; cdr3_length: 9; clone_size: NA; cdr3_aa: CAAGETQYF
j_call: TRBJ1-1; v_call: TRBV18; cdr3_length: 15; clone_size: NA; cdr3_aa: CASSPSSQGRTEAFF
j_call: TRBJ1-1; v_call: TRBV30; cdr3_length: 14; clone_size: few; cdr3_aa: CAHKFYGGNTEAFF
j_call: TRBJ2-1; v_call: TRBV11-2; cdr3_length: 14; clone_size: NA; cdr3_aa: CASSLDRRGPEQFF
j_call: TRBJ1-2; v_call: TRBV19; cdr3_length: 14; clone_size: NA; cdr3_aa: CASSIQVRGYGYTF
j_call: TRBJ2-7; v_call: TRBV10-3; cdr3_length: 12; clone_size: NA; cdr3_aa: CAISGGVYEQYF
j_call: TRBJ1-3; v_call: TRBV30; cdr3_length: 15; clone_size: NA; cdr3_aa: CAWRSQGFSGNTIYF
j_call: TRBJ2-4; v_call: TRBV18; cdr3_length: 14; clone_size: NA; cdr3_aa: CASSLDRAKNIQYF
j_call: TRBJ1-1; v_call: TRBV19; cdr3_length: 15; clone_size: few; cdr3_aa: CASSAITGVNTEAFF
j_call: TRBJ2-3; v_call: TRBV30; cdr3_length: 16; clone_size: NA; cdr3_aa: CAWSVPLAFDTDTQYF
j_call: TRBJ1-3; v_call: TRBV30; cdr3_length: 15; clone_size: NA; cdr3_aa: CAWSFDRPSGNTIYF
j_call: TRBJ2-1; v_call: TRBV4-1; cdr3_length: 18; clone_size: NA; cdr3_aa: CASSPGLAGGSTYNEQFF
j_call: TRBJ1-4; v_call: TRBV18; cdr3_length: 14; clone_size: NA; cdr3_aa: CASSPTGDNEKLFF
j_call: TRBJ2-3; v_call: TRBV4-2; cdr3_length: 17; clone_size: NA; cdr3_aa: CASSRGSGKDSTDTQYF
j_call: TRBJ2-3; v_call: TRBV7-9; cdr3_length: 16; clone_size: NA; cdr3_aa: CASSSGTSGFTDTQYF
j_call: TRBJ2-3; v_call: TRBV28; cdr3_length: 17; clone_size: NA; cdr3_aa: CASSLTSGRGEGDTQYF
j_call: TRBJ1-4; v_call: TRBV7-2; cdr3_length: 13; clone_size: once; cdr3_aa: CASSLGAQEKLFF
j_call: TRBJ2-1; v_call: TRBV19; cdr3_length: 14; clone_size: NA; cdr3_aa: CASRGATGYNEQFF
j_call: TRBJ2-5; v_call: TRBV2; cdr3_length: 14; clone_size: NA; cdr3_aa: CASSEARGRETQYF
j_call: TRBJ2-3; v_call: TRBV5-1; cdr3_length: 17; clone_size: once; cdr3_aa: CASSLAASGRVGDTQYF
j_call: TRBJ2-7; v_call: TRBV6-6; cdr3_length: 16; clone_size: NA; cdr3_aa: CASRPPPGQGANEQYF
j_call: TRBJ2-6; v_call: TRBV5-1; cdr3_length: 17; clone_size: NA; cdr3_aa: CASSLGTGNSGANVLTF
j_call: TRBJ2-1; v_call: TRBV10-1; cdr3_length: 19; clone_size: NA; cdr3_aa: CASSRSPGLAGGSYNEQFF
j_call: TRBJ1-1; v_call: TRBV18; cdr3_length: 13; clone_size: NA; cdr3_aa: CASSLQHEAEAFF
j_call: TRBJ2-2; v_call: TRBV14; cdr3_length: 16; clone_size: NA; cdr3_aa: CASSLSPPVYTGELFF
j_call: TRBJ1-5; v_call: TRBV11-2; cdr3_length: 15; clone_size: many; cdr3_aa: CASSLGTKGGQPQHF
j_call: TRBJ2-5; v_call: TRBV5-1; cdr3_length: 15; clone_size: NA; cdr3_aa: CASSLDGRARETQYF
j_call: TRBJ2-1; v_call: TRBV27; cdr3_length: 16; clone_size: NA; cdr3_aa: CASSLLRDRGVGEQFF
j_call: TRBJ2-2; v_call: TRBV9; cdr3_length: 14; clone_size: NA; cdr3_aa: CASSAYGNTGELFF
j_call: TRBJ1-2; v_call: TRBV7-8; cdr3_length: 15; clone_size: once; cdr3_aa: CASSAKSGQLGGYTF
j_call: TRBJ2-2; v_call: TRBV27; cdr3_length: 14; clone_size: NA; cdr3_aa: CASSFNLVGGELFF
j_call: TRBJ2-1; v_call: TRBV7-9; cdr3_length: 17; clone_size: NA; cdr3_aa: CASSYLGQAGGSNEQFF